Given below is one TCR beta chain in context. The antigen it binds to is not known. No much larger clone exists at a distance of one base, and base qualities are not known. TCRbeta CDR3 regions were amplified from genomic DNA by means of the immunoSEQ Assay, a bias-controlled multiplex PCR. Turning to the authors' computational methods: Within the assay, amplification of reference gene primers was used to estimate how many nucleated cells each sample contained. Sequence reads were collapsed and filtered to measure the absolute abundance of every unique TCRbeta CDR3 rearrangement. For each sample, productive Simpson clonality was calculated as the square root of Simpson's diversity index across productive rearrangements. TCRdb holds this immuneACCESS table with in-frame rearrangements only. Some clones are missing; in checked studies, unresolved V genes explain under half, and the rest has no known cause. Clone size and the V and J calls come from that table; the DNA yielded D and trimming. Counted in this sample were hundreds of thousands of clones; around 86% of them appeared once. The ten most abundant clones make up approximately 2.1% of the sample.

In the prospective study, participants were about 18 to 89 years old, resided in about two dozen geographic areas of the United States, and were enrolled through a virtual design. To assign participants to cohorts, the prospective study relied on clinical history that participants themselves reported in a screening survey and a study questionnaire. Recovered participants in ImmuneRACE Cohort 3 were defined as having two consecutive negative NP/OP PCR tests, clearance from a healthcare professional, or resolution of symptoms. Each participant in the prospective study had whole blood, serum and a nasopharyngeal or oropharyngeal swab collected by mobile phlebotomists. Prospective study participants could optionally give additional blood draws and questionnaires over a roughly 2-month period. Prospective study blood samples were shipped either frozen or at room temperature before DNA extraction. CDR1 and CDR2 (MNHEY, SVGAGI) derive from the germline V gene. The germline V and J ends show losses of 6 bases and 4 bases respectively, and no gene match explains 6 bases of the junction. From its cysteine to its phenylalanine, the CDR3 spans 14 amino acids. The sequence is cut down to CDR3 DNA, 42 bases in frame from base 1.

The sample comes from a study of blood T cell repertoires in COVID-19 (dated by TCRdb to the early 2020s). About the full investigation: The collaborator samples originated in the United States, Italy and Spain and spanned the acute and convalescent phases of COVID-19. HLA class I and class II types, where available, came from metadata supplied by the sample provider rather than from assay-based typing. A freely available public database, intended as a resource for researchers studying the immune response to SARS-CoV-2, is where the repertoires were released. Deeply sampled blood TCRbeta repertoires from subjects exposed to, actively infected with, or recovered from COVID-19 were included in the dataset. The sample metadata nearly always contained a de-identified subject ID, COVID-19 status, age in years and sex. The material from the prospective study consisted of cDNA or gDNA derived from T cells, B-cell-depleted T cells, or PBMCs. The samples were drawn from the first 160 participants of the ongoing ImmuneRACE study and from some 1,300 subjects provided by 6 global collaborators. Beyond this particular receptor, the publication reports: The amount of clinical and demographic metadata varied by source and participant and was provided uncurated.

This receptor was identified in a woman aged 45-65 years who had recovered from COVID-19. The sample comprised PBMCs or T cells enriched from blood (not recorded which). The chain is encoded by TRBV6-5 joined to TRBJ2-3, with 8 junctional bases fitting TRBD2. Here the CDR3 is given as CASSGTSTSDTQYF. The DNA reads TGTGCCAGCAGCGGGACTAGTACGTCAGATACGCAGTATTTT.